The 9 T cell receptor beta chains below all came from one sample that was sequenced in a study of early stage breast cancer tumors. Clones were read by immunoSEQ multiplex PCR, and TCRdb kept only the in-frame ones, dropping some. The sample consists of about 11,000 clones, 55% to 75% of them appearing once. Material for sequencing was breast tumor tissue. The receptors derive from a person aged 35-49 years with breast cancer.

This clone is categorized as medium-sized (0.01 to 0.1%). The J gene is TRBJ2-7, the V gene TRBV27; D is unresolved. CDR3 length: 13 residues. The V gene lost 5 bases and the J gene lost 1 base, with 9 bases spanning the gap. CDR1 is MNHEY, CDR2 SMNVEV, per germline (reference sequence). The CDR3 nucleotides are TGTGCCAGCAGTGACCCTCGTTCCTACGAGCAGTACTTC. Its translation is CASSDPRSYEQYF.

This chain joins TRBV5-6 and TRBJ1-2, with no clear D. Between the trimmed V and J ends, which lost 2 bases and 8 bases, there was a span of 7 bases. The CDR3 has 11 amino acids. Per the germline V gene, CDR1 is SGHDT and CDR2 is YYEEEE. The CDR3 DNA reads as TGTGCCAGCAGCTTAGGGTTCGGCTACACCTTC. Translated: CASSLGFGYTF.

The chain carries TRBV5-5 and TRBJ2-5; the D gene could be TRBD1 or TRBD2 (5 bases each). Trimming stripped 1 base from V and 5 bases from J, with 15 bases between. This CDR3 region has 15 residues. Looked up from germline, CDR1 is SGHKS and CDR2 is YYEKEE (reference sequence). In DNA form, the CDR3 reads TGTGCCAGCAGCTTGCGATCCGGGGCCGGGGAGACCCAGTACTTC. This codes for CASSLRSGAGETQYF.

The chain has TRBV5-1 and TRBJ1-2; the match to TRBD1 covers 8 bases. Trimming took 0 bases from V and 0 from J; bases not matched to a gene: 13. This CDR3 spans 19 amino acids. Germline V CDR1 and CDR2: SGHRS, YFSETQ. The CDR3 DNA follows: TGCGCCAGCAGCTTGGTGGCTGGTCCAGACAGGGGCGCTAACTATGGCTACACCTTC. Translated: CASSLVAGPDRGANYGYTF. The full variable domain, its missing parts supplied by reference TRBV5-1 and TRBJ1-2, is KAGVTQTPRYLIKTRGQQVTLSCSPISGHRSVSWYQQTPGQGLQFLFEYFSETQRNKGNFPGRFSGRQFSNSRSEMNVSTLELGDSALYLCASSLVAGPDRGANYGYTFGSGTRLTVV.

V usage is TRBV6-6 and J usage is TRBJ1-1, with D unresolved. Trimming took off 8 bases at V and 0 bases at J, with 13 bases between the two ends. The CDR3 is 14 residues long. The germline V gene encodes CDR1 MNHNY and CDR2 SVGAGI (reference sequence). CDR3 bases: TGTGCCAGCGGTATGGCAGTCTTGAACACTGAAGCTTTCTTT. Translation gives CASGMAVLNTEAFF.

The V call is TRBV5-1, the J call TRBJ2-3; TRBD2 matches 9 bases. Trimming cost V 2 bases and J 3 bases; bases outside gene matches: 4. The CDR3 is 15 amino acids. Per germline, CDR1 SGHRS and CDR2 YFSETQ. The CDR3 region has the DNA TGCGCCAGCAGCTTTAGCGGGAGATATACAGATACGCAGTATTTT. Translated, it gives CASSFSGRYTDTQYF. The variable domain in full, with the rest retrieved from reference TRBV5-1 and TRBJ2-3, is KAGVTQTPRYLIKTRGQQVTLSCSPISGHRSVSWYQQTPGQGLQFLFEYFSETQRNKGNFPGRFSGRQFSNSRSEMNVSTLELGDSALYLCASSFSGRYTDTQYFGPGTRLTVL.

J is TRBJ2-7 and V is TRBV4-1, with D hard to call. Trimming took 3 bases from V and 5 from J, leaving 11 bases between them. This CDR3 is built from 13 residues. The V gene's germline CDR1 is MGHRA and CDR2 YSYEKL. Here the CDR3 reads CASSQARSNEQYF. CDR3 DNA: TGCGCCAGCAGCCAGGCCCGTAGCAACGAGCAGTACTTC.

This chain links TRBV7-9 with TRBJ1-3; weak D call: TRBD1 (5 bases). In germline, CDR1 is SEHNR, CDR2 FQNEAQ (reference sequence). V lost 1 base and J lost 1, with 11 bases in between. The CDR3 loop spans 16 amino acids. The CDR3 reads CASSLGQLRSGNTIYF. The DNA for the CDR3 is TGTGCCAGCAGCTTAGGACAGCTCCGATCTGGAAACACCATATATTTT.

This clone has only a few counts. V usage is TRBV19 and J usage is TRBJ1-2; 7 bases are shared with TRBD1. From germline, CDR1 is LNHDA and CDR2 SQIVND (reference sequence). V was clipped by 2 bases and J by 8 bases; unmatched bases: 8. This CDR3 has 14 residues. The CDR3 region has the DNA TGTGCCAGTAGTATATCTGGGACAGCCCCCGGCTACACCTTC. The encoded protein is CASSISGTAPGYTF. Full variable domain (remainder filled in from reference TRBV19 and TRBJ1-2): DGGITQSPKYLFRKEGQNVTLSCEQNLNHDAMYWYRQDPGQGLRLIYYSQIVNDFQKGDIAEGYSVSREKKESFPLTVTSAQKNPTAFYLCASSISGTAPGYTFGSGTRLTVV.